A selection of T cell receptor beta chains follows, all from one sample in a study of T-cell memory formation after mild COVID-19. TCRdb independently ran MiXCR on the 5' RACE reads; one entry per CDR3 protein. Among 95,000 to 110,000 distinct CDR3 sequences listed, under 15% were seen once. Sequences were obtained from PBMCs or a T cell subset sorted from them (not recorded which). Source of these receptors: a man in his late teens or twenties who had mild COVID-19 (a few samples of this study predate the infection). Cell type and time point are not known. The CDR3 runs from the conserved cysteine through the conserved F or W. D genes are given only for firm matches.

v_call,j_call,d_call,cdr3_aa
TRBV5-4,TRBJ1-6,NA,CASSLASIDLHF
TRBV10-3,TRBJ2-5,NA,CAISEEGIRETQYF
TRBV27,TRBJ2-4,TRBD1,CASSFLGQIAKNIQYF
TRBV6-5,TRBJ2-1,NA,CASGREQFF
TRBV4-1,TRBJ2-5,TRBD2,CASSLGTSGGAVETQYF
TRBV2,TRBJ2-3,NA,CASSEPRTQYF
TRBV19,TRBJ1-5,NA,CASGLLGPQHF
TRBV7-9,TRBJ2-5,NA,CASSSPRDTKETQYF
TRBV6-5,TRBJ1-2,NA,CASSYQLRTANYGYTF
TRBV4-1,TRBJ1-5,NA,CASSQGAGMGQPQHF